This T cell receptor beta chain was sequenced in a study of T cell changes during pregnancy in multiple sclerosis. In germline, CDR1 is MGHDK, CDR2 SYGVNS. The V and J ends lost 6 bases and 8 bases, in that order; junction bases with no gene match: 7. CDR3 length: 14 amino acids. Some clones are missing from TCRdb's copy, which holds only in-frame ones; the method was immunoSEQ multiplex PCR. Among 40,000 or so clones, approximately 92% were seen once, and the ten largest hold less than 1.5%. This TCR was sampled from a female donor with multiple sclerosis, enrolled in a pregnancy study. V usage is TRBV25-1 and J usage is TRBJ2-1; 10 nucleotides match TRBD1. Here the sequenced sample was peripheral blood, taken before pregnancy. CDR3 sequence: CASSPGQGIHEQFF. DNA of the CDR3: TGTGCCAGCAGCCCGGGACAGGGGATTCATGAGCAGTTCTTC.